The 29 T cell receptor beta chains reported below all come from one sample, sequenced in a study of OX40 agonist ivuxolimab in advanced cancers. Profiled with immunoSEQ multiplex PCR; TCRdb holds only in-frame clones, not every one. The repertoire holds 70,000 to 95,000 clones, with over 90% as singletons. The sequenced sample was CD4+ or CD8+ T cells sorted from blood, obtained in a trial of the OX40 agonist ivuxolimab. These receptors came from an adult with an advanced solid tumor such as melanoma, head and neck, liver or kidney cancer.

The rearrangement links TRBV5-3 to TRBJ2-1; TRBD2 matches 12 bases. TRBV5-3 is an open reading frame, and its role is uncertain. The CDR3 is 16 residues long. V was clipped by 0 bases and J by 4 bases; unmatched bases: 2. In nucleotides, the CDR3 is TGTGCCAGAAGCTTGGGAGGACTAGCGGGATACAATGAGCAGTTCTTC. Its translation: CARSLGGLAGYNEQFF.

The chain uses TRBV7-2 and TRBJ2-1; 9 bases map to TRBD2. This CDR3 is 15 amino acids long. The V and J ends lost 6 bases and 6 bases, in that order; junction bases with no gene match: 9. Germline CDR1 reads SGHTA; CDR2 reads FQGNSA. The CDR3 DNA sequence: TGTGCCAGCAGTGCCCACGGGACTAGCCTCAATGAGCAGTTCTTC. Amino acid sequence: CASSAHGTSLNEQFF.

CDR3: CASSLGRDLEAVNQPQHF. CDR3 nucleotide sequence: TGTGCCAGCAGCTTGGGACGGGACCTGGAGGCGGTCAATCAGCCCCAGCATTTT. The rearrangement joins TRBV7-8 to TRBJ1-5, with TRBD1 as a possible D gene (5 bases). V lost 3 bases, J lost 3 bases, and 21 bases lay in between. This CDR3 is built from 18 residues. Germline lookup yields CDR1 SGHVS and CDR2 FQNEAQ.

A single count supports this clone. V is TRBV2 and J is TRBJ1-5, with D unresolved. The CDR3 loop spans 13 amino acids. V lost 6 bases, J lost 4 bases, and 10 bases lay in between. Germline CDR1 SNHLY, CDR2 FYNNEI. CDR3 DNA: TGTGCCAGCAGCCCCGAGGGAAATCAGCCCCAGCATTTT. Protein: CASSPEGNQPQHF.

This chain uses TRBV5-8 with TRBJ1-5; perhaps TRBD1 as D (6 bases). The CDR3 runs 17 residues. V lost 0 bases, J lost 3 bases, and 16 bases lay in between. Germline CDR1 SGHTS, CDR2 YDEGEE. The CDR3 reads CASSLVSAGVANQPQHF. The CDR3 bases are TGTGCCAGCAGCTTGGTTTCGGCAGGGGTCGCCAATCAGCCCCAGCATTTT.

The rearrangement joins TRBV7-6 to TRBJ2-1; D is uncertain. The germline V gene encodes CDR1 SGHVS and CDR2 FNYEAQ. The ends were cut back, 0 bases at V and 1 base at J, with 7 bases in the middle. The CDR3 has 15 amino acids. This CDR3 is CASSLAKSSYNEQFF. The DNA of the CDR3 is TGTGCCAGCAGCTTAGCGAAAAGTTCCTACAATGAGCAGTTCTTC.

The V call is TRBV19, the J call TRBJ2-7; maybe TRBD2 (5 bases). CDR1 is LNHDA and CDR2 is SQIVND in the germline V gene (reference sequence). The CDR3 has 15 amino acids. V was trimmed by 4 bases and J by 2 bases, leaving 15 bases between them. The CDR3 loop reads CASSTLTGETYEQYF. The CDR3 DNA reads TGTGCCAGTAGTACGCTCACCGGGGAAACCTACGAGCAGTACTTC. Looking up the rest from reference TRBV19 and TRBJ2-7 gives the full variable domain: DGGITQSPKYLFRKEGQNVTLSCEQNLNHDAMYWYRQDPGQGLRLIYYSQIVNDFQKGDIAEGYSVSREKKESFPLTVTSAQKNPTAFYLCASSTLTGETYEQYFGPGTRLTVT.

This clone was found once. Germline is not matched at one junction end, which may reflect a read error. The rearrangement joins TRBV7-7 to TRBJ1-2; D is ambiguous. Germline lookup yields CDR1 SSHAT and CDR2 FNYEAQ (reference sequence). This CDR3 has 12 residues. The CDR3 is CASSYSLGGYTF. CDR3 bases: TGTGCTAGCAGCTACAGTTTGGGCGGCTACACCTTC.

CDR3 region: CASSQRQLAGAGDTQYF. The CDR3 DNA reads TGCGCCAGCAGCCAAAGGCAACTAGCGGGAGCGGGGGATACGCAGTATTTT. The genes are TRBV4-3 and TRBJ2-3; 11 positions match TRBD2. V was clipped by 2 bases and J by 6 bases; unmatched bases: 10. CDR3 size: 17 residues. Germline V gene data show CDR1 as LGHNA and CDR2 as YSLEER.

This clone was seen a single time. The chain employs TRBV7-8 and TRBJ2-7, with 7 bases matching TRBD1. Germline V gene data show CDR1 as SGHVS and CDR2 as FQNEAQ. With 0 bases clipped from V and 3 bases from J, the junction kept 8 bases outside the gene matches. The length of the CDR3 is 16 residues. Written as DNA, the CDR3 is TGTGCCAGCAGCTTAGCAGAGGGACAGTCCCGCTACGAGCAGTACTTC. Protein: CASSLAEGQSRYEQYF.

This chain uses TRBV21-1 with TRBJ2-1; TRBD2 was called by the table and not checked on the DNA. TRBV21-1 represents a pseudogene. The CDR3 totals 17 residues. This chain's CDR3 is CASSFRSGTSGTNEQFF. In DNA form, the CDR3 reads TGTGCCAGCAGCTTTCGGTCCGGGACTAGCGGGACCAATGAGCAGTTCTTC.

The chain recombines TRBV28 with TRBJ2-3; TRBD2 matches at 13 bases. The junction had 10 bases not matched to a gene; V was cut back by 5 bases and J by 8 bases. Germline V lookup: CDR1 MDHEN, CDR2 SYDVKM. The CDR3 has 16 residues. CDR3 DNA: TGTGCCAGCAGTCCCGGCGGACTAGCGGGAGAGTTTACGCAGTATTTT. The encoded protein is CASSPGGLAGEFTQYF.

The gene calls are TRBV20-1 and TRBJ2-3; D ambiguous. Trimming left V 6 bases short and J 3 bases short, with 7 bases between. Looked up from germline, CDR1 is DFQATT and CDR2 is SNEGSKA (reference sequence). This CDR3 is 11 amino acids long. DNA of the CDR3: TGCAGTGCGCGCCTTACAGATACGCAGTATTTT. Protein product: CSARLTDTQYF.

The gene calls are TRBV7-9 and TRBJ2-3, with 7 nucleotides matching TRBD2. The CDR3 consists of 16 residues. The V gene end was trimmed by 8 bases and the J gene end by 6 bases; junction bases not matched to a gene: 17. From germline, CDR1 is SEHNR and CDR2 FQNEAQ (reference sequence). The CDR3 DNA is TGTGCCAGCGGATTGACTAGCAGGAGGGAGGTGGATACGCAGTATTTT. Its protein is CASGLTSRREVDTQYF.

V gene TRBV19 combines with J gene TRBJ1-2, with D hard to call. This CDR3 is 16 amino acids long. The V gene's germline CDR1 is LNHDA and CDR2 SQIVND (reference sequence). V was clipped by 3 bases and J by 4 bases, with 18 bases between them. The CDR3 sequence is CASSMFGQPRPYGYTF. The CDR3 bases are TGTGCCAGTAGTATGTTCGGGCAACCAAGGCCCTATGGCTACACCTTC.

The rearrangement joins TRBV5-4 to TRBJ1-3; D gene ambiguous. Per germline, CDR1 SGHNT and CDR2 YYREEE (reference sequence). The CDR3 is 15 amino acids. Trimming took off 3 bases at V and 2 bases at J, with 12 bases between the two ends. The CDR3 sequence: CASSSAAGAGNTIYF. CDR3 sequence (DNA): TGTGCCAGCAGCTCGGCGGCCGGGGCTGGAAACACCATATATTTT.

This chain connects TRBV25-1 to TRBJ1-1; tentatively, D is TRBD1 (6 bases). The germline CDR1 and CDR2 sequences are MGHDK and SYGVNS. CDR3 length: 15 residues. Trimming cost V 2 bases and J 4 bases, with 14 bases left between them. In DNA, the CDR3 is TGTGCCAGCAGTGAAGGGGGGGCGGGTGGCACTGAAGCTTTCTTT. It translates to CASSEGGAGGTEAFF. The variable domain in full, with the rest retrieved from reference TRBV25-1 and TRBJ1-1, is EADIYQTPRYLVIGTGKKITLECSQTMGHDKMYWYQQDPGMELHLIHYSYGVNSTEKGDLSSESTVSRIRTEHFPLTLESARPSHTSQYLCASSEGGAGGTEAFFGQGTRLTVV.

The V gene is TRBV28, the J gene TRBJ1-2, with TRBD1 matching 8 bases. V trimming: 6 bases; J trimming: 0 bases; junction bases outside the gene matches: 3. CDR3 size: 14 residues. Germline V CDR1 and CDR2: MDHEN, SYDVKM. The CDR3 nucleotides read TGTGCCAGCAGGTTGACAGGGGCTAACTATGGCTACACCTTC. Amino acids: CASRLTGANYGYTF.

The chain couples TRBV5-6 to TRBJ2-7; 9 bases line up with TRBD1. V lost 0 bases to trimming and J lost 5 bases; unmatched junction nucleotides: 9. The CDR3 loop spans 16 amino acids. The germline V gene encodes CDR1 SGHDT and CDR2 YYEEEE. In nucleotides, the CDR3 is TGTGCCAGCAGCTTGGTTGGGGGACAGGGCTTAGACGAGCAGTACTTC. As protein: CASSLVGGQGLDEQYF.

The CDR3 nucleotides read TGTGCCAGCAGCTTGGTTATGTCGGGACGAGGAGAAGCTTTCTTT. It codes for CASSLVMSGRGEAFF. V usage is TRBV5-6 and J usage is TRBJ1-1, with D possibly being TRBD1 (5 bases). V was trimmed by 0 bases and J by 8 bases, leaving 17 bases between them. CDR1 and CDR2 (germline): SGHDT, YYEEEE. The CDR3 totals 15 residues.

The sample holds one count of this clone. The rearrangement uses TRBV6-1 and TRBJ2-6; D gene unclear. The CDR3 loop spans 15 amino acids. The germline CDR1 and CDR2 sequences are MNHNS and SASEGT. Trimming stripped 6 bases from V and 1 base from J, with 10 bases between. CDR3 in DNA: TGTGCCAGCAGGCCCTATGGTTCTGGGGCCAACGTCCTGACTTTC. Translation: CASRPYGSGANVLTF.

This rearrangement joins TRBV6-5 to TRBJ1-1; TRBD1 agrees at 7 bases. The germline gives CDR1 MNHEY, CDR2 SVGAGI. V lost 6 bases to trimming and J lost 12 bases; unmatched junction nucleotides: 13. The CDR3 has 13 residues. CDR3 in DNA: TGTGCCAGCAGCAACGCCTTAACAGGGGAACCTTTCTTT. This codes for CASSNALTGEPFF.

V and J are TRBV6-5 and TRBJ1-6, with D possibly being TRBD1 (6 bases). Trimming left V 6 bases short and J 6 bases short, with 9 bases between. This CDR3 contains 13 residues. Germline-derived CDR1 and CDR2 are MNHEY and SVGAGI. The CDR3: CASRQDSNSPLHF. Here the CDR3 DNA reads TGTGCCAGCAGACAGGACAGTAATTCACCCCTCCACTTT.

The chain has TRBV5-1 and TRBJ1-4, with 7 bases lining up with TRBD1. Germline values: CDR1 SGHRS, CDR2 YFSETQ. The CDR3 contains 14 residues. The J segment lost 0 bases and the V segment lost 7 bases, leaving 3 bases of the junction unmatched. CDR3 sequence reads: CASRTGATNEKLFF. CDR3 coding DNA: TGCGCCAGCCGAACAGGGGCAACTAATGAAAAACTGTTTTTT.

The chain joins TRBV5-5 to TRBJ2-7, with D maybe TRBD1 (5 bases). This CDR3 contains 15 residues. Trimming stripped 1 base from V and 3 bases from J, with 14 bases between. Germline values: CDR1 SGHKS, CDR2 YYEKEE (reference sequence). CDR3 bases: TGTGCCAGCAGCTTGTTTATAGGGGTAAGCTACGAGCAGTACTTC. Translating gives CASSLFIGVSYEQYF.

This sequence joins TRBV28 and TRBJ1-5; 9 bases line up with TRBD1. From germline, CDR1 is MDHEN and CDR2 SYDVKM. V lost 3 bases, J lost 3 bases, and 6 bases stayed unmatched. There are 16 residues in the CDR3. This CDR3 is CASSFVTGGVNQPQHF. For the CDR3, the DNA is TGTGCCAGCAGTTTTGTGACAGGGGGGGTCAATCAGCCCCAGCATTTT.

The chain carries TRBV19 and TRBJ2-1; D is perhaps TRBD2 (6 bases). Germline CDR1 and CDR2: LNHDA and SQIVND (reference sequence). The length of the CDR3 is 14 residues. With 3 bases removed from V and 1 base from J, the gap between germline ends came to 7 bases. The CDR3 coding sequence is TGTGCCAGTAGTATGGGGAGGTCCTACAATGAGCAGTTCTTC. Protein product: CASSMGRSYNEQFF.

The rearrangement links TRBV7-2 to TRBJ1-2; possible D gene TRBD1, 5 bases. The V gene's germline CDR1 is SGHTA and CDR2 FQGNSA. This CDR3 has 15 residues. Trimming shortened V by 3 bases and J by 6 bases, and 17 bases separated the two germline ends. The CDR3 protein is CASSLAFSGDHGYTF. The CDR3 coding sequence is TGTGCCAGCAGCTTGGCTTTTTCGGGGGACCATGGCTACACCTTC.

The chain links TRBV5-8 to TRBJ2-4, with unresolved D. Trimming shortened V by 1 base and J by 7 bases, and 3 bases separated the two germline ends. Germline CDR1 and CDR2: SGHTS and YDEGEE. The CDR3 length is 11 residues. The DNA for the CDR3 is TGTGCCAGCAGCTTGACGAACATTCAGTACTTC. Translating it yields CASSLTNIQYF.